This passage covers 9 T cell receptor beta chains from one sample sequenced in a study of Graves' ophthalmopathy and Graves' hyperthyroidism. The study amplified TCR beta CDR3 regions using RNA transcripts. RT-PCR in the first round used HTBI primers; a second-round multiplex PCR followed. TCRdb analysed the multiplex PCR reads with MiXCR anew, one entry per CDR3 protein. The sample has 450,000 to 600,000 distinct CDR3 sequences, just under 40% seen once; the top ten hold 3.5% to 5%. The sample taken for sequencing was peripheral blood or thyroid tissue (not recorded which). These receptors were obtained from an adult man with Graves' hyperthyroidism.

This clonotype was observed at least ten times. This chain joins TRBV6-5 and TRBJ2-7, with 8 bases aligning to TRBD1. V lost 5 bases, J lost 1 base, and 10 bases stayed unmatched. CDR1 and CDR2 from the germline V gene are MNHEY and SVGAGI. The CDR3 has 16 residues. The CDR3 protein is CASSDRGQGISYEQYF. CDR3 DNA sequence: TGTGCCAGCAGTGACCGCGGACAGGGTATTTCCTACGAGCAGTACTTC.

Regarding this clonotype: Since no conserved phenylalanine or tryptophan closes the CDR3, a read error is the likely cause. This rearrangement joins TRBV7-9 to TRBJ2-5, with TRBD1 as a possible D gene (6 bases). Germline CDR1 is SEHNR and CDR2 is FQNEAQ (reference sequence). The V and J ends lost 3 bases and 10 bases respectively, with 15 bases between them. The CDR3 sequence is 13 residues long. CDR3 amino acids: CASSFTGRKDQYL. Written as DNA, the CDR3 is TGTGCCAGCAGCTTTACAGGGAGAAAGGACCAGTACCTC.

This clonotype was detected ten times or more. The chain recombines TRBV12-3 or TRBV12-4 with TRBJ2-5; the D gene is possibly TRBD1 (5 bases). V lost 3 bases to trimming and J lost 1 base, with 9 bases between them. CDR3 length: 14 amino acids. The CDR3 DNA sequence: TGTGCCAGCAGTTTGGGGCCCCGCCAAGAGACCCAGTACTTC. Translation gives CASSLGPRQETQYF.

This clonotype was detected ten times or more. The chain recombines TRBV10-2 with TRBJ1-2; TRBD1 is a possible D gene (5 bases). CDR3 length: 13 residues. The V end was cut by 8 bases, the J end by 8 bases, with 18 bases between. Germline lookup yields CDR1 WSHSY and CDR2 SAAADI. This chain's CDR3 is CASALTGGGGYTF. The CDR3 DNA follows: TGCGCCAGCGCCTTGACGGGGGGTGGCGGCTACACCTTC.

Remarks on this clonotype: Since a much larger clone is just one base distant, this may be a read error. The chain recombines TRBV25-1 with TRBJ2-7, with D unresolved. This CDR3 is built from 14 residues. In germline, CDR1 is MGHDK, CDR2 SYGVNS. Trimming shortened V by 2 bases and J by 0 bases, and 8 bases separated the two germline ends. CDR3 region: CASSEGGTSYEQYF. CDR3 nucleotides: TGTGCCAGCAGTGAAGGCGGAACCTCCTACGAGCAGTACTTC.

At least ten counts were recorded for this clonotype. The chain uses TRBV12-3 or TRBV12-4 and TRBJ2-2; D may be TRBD2 (7 bases). Trimming took off 1 base at V and 4 bases at J, with 10 bases between the two ends. The CDR3 runs to 15 residues. CDR3 residues: CASSLGAGATGELFF. The CDR3 DNA follows: TGTGCCAGCAGTTTAGGTGCGGGGGCCACCGGGGAGCTGTTTTTT.

This clonotype appeared a few times. V usage is TRBV6-1 and J usage is TRBJ1-3, with 9 bases fitting TRBD1. CDR3 size: 15 residues. The trim removed 6 bases at V and 4 bases at J, leaving 7 bases unmatched. Germline V gene sequence: CDR1 MNHNS, CDR2 SASEGT. CDR3 sequence (DNA): TGTGCCAGCAGCCATACAGGGGGCGCCGGAAACACCATATATTTT. Translation gives CASSHTGGAGNTIYF.

This clonotype has at least ten counts. The gene calls are TRBV11-2 and TRBJ1-1; no clear D. With 2 bases removed from V and 2 bases from J, the gap between germline ends came to 9 bases. CDR1 SGHAT and CDR2 FQNNGV come from the germline V gene. The CDR3 length is 14 residues. CDR3 loop: CASSLRGFNTEAFF. CDR3 DNA: TGTGCCAGCAGCTTACGAGGATTTAACACTGAAGCTTTCTTT.

The V gene is TRBV10-3, the J gene TRBJ2-5; tentatively, D is TRBD1 (6 bases). Germline V lookup: CDR1 ENHRY, CDR2 SYGVKD. Trimming pared 4 bases from V and 5 bases from J, leaving 17 bases between. The CDR3 has 15 amino acids. In nucleotides, the CDR3 is TGTGCCATCAGTGTGTTTGTACAGGGTTTTGAGACCCAGTACTTC. The encoded protein is CAISVFVQGFETQYF.